Presented here are 22 T cell receptor beta chains from one specimen sequenced in a study of T cells in women clearing cervical HPV infection. The assay was immunoSEQ multiplex PCR, and TCRdb's table has in-frame clones only and misses some. With around 30,000 clones in the sample, the ten largest clones hold more than 3%. The sample was blood buffy coat. Receptors were obtained from a woman aged 18 to 75 with a cervical HPV16 infection that either progressed to CIN3+ or cleared (not recorded which).

As regards this clone: Coverage ceases 3 residues before the CDR3 finishes, and the germline J gene fills in the end. The rearrangement links TRBV19 to TRBJ1-1; tentative D call: TRBD1 (5 bases). The CDR3 spans 13 residues. With 4 bases removed from V and 4 bases from J, the gap between germline ends came to 10 bases. CDR1 LNHDA and CDR2 SQIVND come from the germline V gene (reference sequence). CDR3 DNA (partial): TGTGCCAGTAGTACATCCGGGGGCACTGAA. Its protein product is CASSTSGGTE. The whole CDR3 sequence is CASSTSGGTEAFF.

On this clone itself: The read finishes 3 residues shy of the CDR3 end, and the germline J gene is used to complete it. V and J are TRBV12-5 and TRBJ2-1, with 11 bases aligning to TRBD1. V was pared by 6 bases and J by 7 bases, with 8 bases of the junction left unmatched. The CDR3 is 15 amino acids. The germline CDR1 and CDR2 sequences are LGHNT and FRNRAP. The sequenced part of the CDR3 DNA is TGTGCTAGTGGGGCACGGACAGGGGGCGCGAATGAG. It yields the protein CASGARTGGANE. The complete CDR3 protein is CASGARTGGANEQFF.

Worth noting for this clone: The CDR3 extends 3 residues past the end of the read, so its final part is completed from the germline J gene. The gene calls are TRBV7-6 and TRBJ1-1; D is unresolved. Germline assignment: CDR1 SGHVS and CDR2 FNYEAQ. V dropped 2 bases and J dropped 4 bases, with 8 bases sitting between them. The CDR3 is 13 amino acids. Incomplete CDR3 DNA: TGTGCCAGCAGCTTAAGCAGGAGCACTGAA. Translation gives CASSLSRSTE. The CDR3 in full is CASSLSRSTEAFF.

Notes on this clone: The read ends 3 residues shy of where the CDR3 ends; the end is completed using the germline J gene. The rearrangement uses TRBV11-3 and TRBJ2-7; 7 bases match TRBD1. The V segment lost 5 bases and the J segment 1 base; nucleotides outside the gene matches: 2. The CDR3 runs to 13 residues. Germline loops: CDR1 SGHNT, CDR2 YENEEA. The CDR3 sequence is CASSKTGSYEQYF. CDR3 bases read: TGTGCCAGCAGCAAGACAGGGTCCTACGAG.

For this clone: The read halts 3 residues ahead of the CDR3 end, with the missing end drawn from the germline J gene. The V call is TRBV3-1 (or the pseudogene TRBV3-2), the J call TRBJ1-6, with D possibly TRBD1 on 5 matching bases. The V and J ends lost 2 bases and 9 bases respectively, with 11 bases between them. CDR1 and CDR2 from the germline V gene are LGHDT and YNNKEL (reference sequence). This CDR3 comprises 14 residues. The DNA read from the CDR3 is TGTGCCAGCAGCCAAACGGGCGGGGGTTCACCC. Residues: CASSQTGGGSP. The CDR3 in its entirety is CASSQTGGGSPLHF.

Concerning this clone itself: The CDR3 is cut off 3 residues early in the read; its end comes from the germline J gene. The gene calls are TRBV2 and TRBJ1-2; D gene ambiguous. The CDR3 loop spans 13 amino acids. Germline V gene sequence: CDR1 SNHLY, CDR2 FYNNEI. The CDR3 sequence is CASSADGYTDYTF. The sequenced part of the CDR3 DNA is TGTGCCAGCAGCGCGGATGGGTATACTGAC.

Of note for this clone: The read gets to within 3 residues of the CDR3 end, and the germline J gene fills in the rest. This chain links TRBV30 with TRBJ1-1; TRBD1 agrees at 10 bases. The ends lost 2 bases at V and 4 bases at J; junction bases unmatched: 13. The CDR3 is 17 amino acids. From germline, CDR1 is GTSNPN and CDR2 SVGIG (reference sequence). This CDR3 is CAWSPPWTGGFGTEAFF. The CDR3 bases that were read are TGTGCCTGGAGTCCTCCCTGGACAGGGGGTTTCGGCACTGAA.

Notes on this clone: The missing CDR3 end, 3 residues past where the read stops, is filled in from the germline J gene. The V call is TRBV18, the J call TRBJ1-4, with TRBD1 as a possible D gene (5 bases). CDR1 KGHSH and CDR2 LQKENI come from the germline V gene. The CDR3 is 13 residues long. With 2 bases removed from V and 7 bases from J, the gap between germline ends came to 8 bases. CDR3 DNA (partial): TGTGCCAGCTCACCAGGGCAGGGTGAAAAA. Protein sequence: CASSPGQGEK. The whole CDR3 region reads CASSPGQGEKLFF.

Points on this clone: The read stops 3 residues short of the end of the CDR3; the missing end is completed from the germline J gene. The rearrangement joins TRBV11-2 to TRBJ1-5; D is possibly TRBD1 (6 bases). The CDR3 has 15 amino acids. In germline, CDR1 is SGHAT, CDR2 FQNNGV. V lost 6 bases to trimming and J lost 0 bases, with 12 bases between them. This chain's CDR3 is CASSPGATSNQPQHF. CDR3 bases read: TGTGCCAGCAGTCCAGGGGCTACTAGCAATCAGCCC.

Regarding this clone: Sequencing ends 3 residues short of the CDR3 end; the germline J gene provides the rest. This chain joins TRBV12-3 or TRBV12-4 and TRBJ1-6; D is ambiguous. Deletions cut 1 base from V and 0 bases from J, with 7 bases between. CDR3 length equals 16 residues. CDR3 amino acids: CASSLGGGSYNSPLHF. Incomplete CDR3 DNA: TGTGCCAGCAGTTTAGGCGGAGGCTCCTATAATTCACCC.

Concerning this clone: The read finishes 3 residues shy of the CDR3 end, and the germline J gene is used to complete it. The gene calls are TRBV7-2 and TRBJ2-2, with D unresolved. The CDR3 sequence is 14 residues long. Germline CDR1 and CDR2: SGHTA and FQGNSA. The CDR3 loop reads CASSLGATNEKLFF. The sequenced part of the CDR3 DNA is TGTGCCAGCAGCTTAGGAGCAACTAATGAAAAG.

About this clone itself: The read ends 3 residues early relative to the CDR3; the germline J gene fills the gap. The chain is built from TRBV14 and TRBJ2-1; possible D gene TRBD2, 6 bases. V lost 2 bases and J 4 bases, leaving 15 bases between the germline ends. This CDR3 region has 16 residues. Per germline, CDR1 SGHDN and CDR2 FVKESK. CDR3 bases read: TGTGCCAGCAGCCAATGGAGGGGTTGGGGATACAATGAG. Amino acid sequence: CASSQWRGWGYNE. The CDR3 in its entirety is CASSQWRGWGYNEQFF.

Comment on this clone: The CDR3 is cut off 3 residues early in the read; its end comes from the germline J gene. The sample carries other DNA sequences with the same CDR3. The chain recombines TRBV9 with TRBJ1-3; D ambiguous. Germline CDR1 reads SGDLS; CDR2 reads YYNGEE. Trimming shortened V by 2 bases and J by 0 bases, and 6 bases separated the two germline ends. The CDR3 has 14 residues. The sequenced part of the CDR3 DNA is TGTGCCAGCAGCGTTGACTTCTCTGGAAACACC. Residues: CASSVDFSGNT. The full CDR3 reads CASSVDFSGNTIYF.

About this clone itself: The read ends 3 residues before the CDR3 terminus; that terminus is restored from the germline J gene. The chain combines TRBV6-2 or TRBV6-3 with TRBJ2-1; 8 bases match TRBD1. The junction had 7 bases not matched to a gene; V was cut back by 6 bases and J by 9 bases. CDR1 and CDR2 from the germline V gene are MNHEY and SVGEGT. The CDR3 length is 13 residues. CDR3 DNA (partial): TGTGCCAGCAGCAGGACAGGGTCGCTTGAG. It specifies CASSRTGSLE. The CDR3 as a whole reads CASSRTGSLEQFF.

For this clone: The read terminates 3 residues ahead of where the CDR3 ends, so the germline J gene completes it. This chain joins TRBV2 and TRBJ1-2; tentative D call: TRBD1 (6 bases). Deletions cut 6 bases from V and 0 bases from J, with 14 bases between. This CDR3 has 15 residues. Germline-derived CDR1 and CDR2 are SNHLY and FYNNEI. CDR3 protein: CASRQGSVANYGYTF. Partial CDR3 DNA: TGTGCCAGCAGACAGGGCTCCGTAGCTAACTATGGC.

Partial CDR3 DNA: TGTGCCAGCAGCCCACGGACAGGGACGTACGAG. Translation: CASSPRTGTYE. In full, the CDR3 reads CASSPRTGTYEQYF. The chain carries TRBV7-2 and TRBJ2-7; TRBD1 aligns across 8 bases. The read gets to within 3 residues of the CDR3 end, and the germline J gene fills in the rest. Trimming removed 5 bases from V and 4 bases from J; junction bases left unmatched: 7. Germline loops: CDR1 SGHTA, CDR2 FQGNSA. CDR3 length: 14 amino acids.

Points on this clone: The read comes to an end 3 residues before the CDR3 does, leaving the germline J gene to fill in the end. The rearrangement uses TRBV5-1 and TRBJ2-5; possible D gene TRBD2, 6 bases. CDR1 and CDR2 from the germline V gene are SGHRS and YFSETQ. V was cut by 0 bases and J by 3 bases, with 9 bases left in between. The CDR3 has 14 amino acids. CDR3 sequence reads: CASSLDTGEETQYF. CDR3 DNA (partial): TGCGCCAGCAGCTTGGATACGGGGGAAGAGACC.

With regard to this clone: The DNA ends 3 residues before the CDR3 does, and the rest of the CDR3 is filled in from the germline J gene. The chain uses TRBV5-1 and TRBJ2-1, with 7 bases that match TRBD1. CDR1 is SGHRS, CDR2 YFSETQ, per germline. This CDR3 is 16 amino acids long. With 4 bases clipped from V and 3 bases from J, the junction kept 10 bases outside the gene matches. The covered CDR3 bases are TGCGCCAGCAGCCCCTTGACGGGACAGTACTACAATGAG. This gives the protein CASSPLTGQYYNE. The whole CDR3 sequence is CASSPLTGQYYNEQFF.

For this clone: The read comes to an end 3 residues before the CDR3 does, leaving the germline J gene to fill in the end. This rearrangement joins TRBV18 to TRBJ2-2; no firm D call. The V end was cut by 5 bases, the J end by 2 bases, with 12 bases between. Germline V CDR1 and CDR2: KGHSH, LQKENI. This CDR3 has 15 residues. The CDR3 protein is CASSSSTTNTGELFF. CDR3 DNA, as far as it was read: TGTGCCAGCTCATCTTCGACAACTAACACCGGGGAG. Full variable domain (remainder filled in from reference TRBV18 and TRBJ2-2): NAGVMQNPRHLVRRRGQEARLRCSPMKGHSHVYWYRQLPEEGLKFMVYLQKENIIDESGMPKERFSAEFPKEGPSILRIQQVVRGDSAAYFCASSSSTTNTGELFFGEGSRLTVL.

Concerning this clone: The read terminates 3 residues ahead of where the CDR3 ends, so the germline J gene completes it. The V call is TRBV18, the J call TRBJ2-3; TRBD1 aligns across 8 bases. This CDR3 is 16 amino acids long. In germline, CDR1 is KGHSH, CDR2 LQKENI. With 0 bases clipped from V and 0 bases from J, the junction kept 2 bases outside the gene matches. This CDR3 is CASSPPRDRSTDTQYF. The CDR3 bases that were read are TGTGCCAGCTCACCACCTCGGGACAGGAGCACAGATACG.

About this clone itself: From the germline J gene comes the end of the CDR3, since the read stops 3 residues before it. The rearrangement links TRBV2 to TRBJ1-2, with 8 bases lining up with TRBD1. Germline V CDR1 and CDR2: SNHLY, FYNNEI. This CDR3 spans 13 amino acids. The CDR3 loop is CASGKDRDNDYTF. CDR3 bases read: TGTGCCAGCGGAAAGGACAGGGACAATGAC.

Of note for this clone: Read data end 3 residues before the CDR3 end; the end is taken from the germline J gene. V gene TRBV5-1 combines with J gene TRBJ2-2; a weak D match, TRBD1 (6 bases). The CDR3 spans 18 residues. The V end lost 0 bases, the J end lost 4 bases, and 19 bases lay between the germline ends. Germline V gene lookup returns CDR1 SGHRS and CDR2 YFSETQ. Partial CDR3 DNA: TGCGCCAGCAGCTTGGCTTCTTCGGGGACACTAGGCACCGGGGAG. This sequence encodes CASSLASSGTLGTGE. The CDR3 as a whole reads CASSLASSGTLGTGELFF.